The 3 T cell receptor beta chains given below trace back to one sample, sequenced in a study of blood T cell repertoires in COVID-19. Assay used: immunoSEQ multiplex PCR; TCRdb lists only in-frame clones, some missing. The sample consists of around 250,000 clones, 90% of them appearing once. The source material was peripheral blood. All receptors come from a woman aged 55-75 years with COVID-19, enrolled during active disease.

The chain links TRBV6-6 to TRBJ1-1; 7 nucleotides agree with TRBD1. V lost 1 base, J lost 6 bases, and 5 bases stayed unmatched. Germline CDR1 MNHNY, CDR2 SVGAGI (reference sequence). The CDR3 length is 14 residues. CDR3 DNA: TGTGCCAGCAGTTACTTGGTCCAGGGGGCTGAAGCTTTCTTT. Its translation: CASSYLVQGAEAFF.

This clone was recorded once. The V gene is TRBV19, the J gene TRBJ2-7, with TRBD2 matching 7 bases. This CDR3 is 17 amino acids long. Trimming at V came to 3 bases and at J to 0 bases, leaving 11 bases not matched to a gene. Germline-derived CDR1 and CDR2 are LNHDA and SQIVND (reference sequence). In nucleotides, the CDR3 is TGTGCCAGTAGTATCAAGGCTAGCGGCGTGAGCTCCTACGAGCAGTACTTC. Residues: CASSIKASGVSSYEQYF.

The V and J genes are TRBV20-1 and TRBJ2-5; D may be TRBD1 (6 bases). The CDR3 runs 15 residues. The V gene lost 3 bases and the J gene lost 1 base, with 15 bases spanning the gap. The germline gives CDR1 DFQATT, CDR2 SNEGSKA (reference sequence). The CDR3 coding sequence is TGCAGTGCTAGTGCCCCACAGGGCATCCAAGAGACCCAGTACTTC. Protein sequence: CSASAPQGIQETQYF.